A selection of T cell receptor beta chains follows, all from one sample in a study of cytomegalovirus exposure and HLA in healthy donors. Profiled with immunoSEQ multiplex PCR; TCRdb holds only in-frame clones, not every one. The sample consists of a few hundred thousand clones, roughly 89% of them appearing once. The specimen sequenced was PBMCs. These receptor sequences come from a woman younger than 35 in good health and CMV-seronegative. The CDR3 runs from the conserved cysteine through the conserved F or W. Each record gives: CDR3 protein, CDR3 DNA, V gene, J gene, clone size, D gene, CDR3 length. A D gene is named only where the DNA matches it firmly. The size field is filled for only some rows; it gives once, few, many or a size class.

CASSIQGIYGYTF	TGTGCCAGCAGTATACAGGGGATCTATGGCTACACCTTC	TRBV28	TRBJ1-2	.	TRBD1	13
CASSTVTGDGGYTF	TGTGCCAGCAGCACAGTAACAGGGGATGGTGGCTACACCTTC	TRBV11-2	TRBJ1-2	.	TRBD1	14
CASSLYVASGSYNEQFF	TGTGCCAGCAGTTTATACGTAGCTAGCGGGTCCTACAATGAGCAGTTCTTC	TRBV27	TRBJ2-1	.	TRBD2	17
CASSLVRASGQETQYF	TGTGCCAGCAGCTTAGTTCGGGCTAGCGGCCAAGAGACCCAGTACTTC	TRBV7-9	TRBJ2-5	.	TRBD2	16
CSVLDGRILF	TGCAGCGTTTTAGACGGCAGGATCCTCTTC	TRBV29-1	TRBJ2-7	once	.	10
CATSRDPGSNEKLFF	TGTGCCACCAGCAGAGATCCGGGATCTAATGAAAAACTGTTTTTT	TRBV15	TRBJ1-4	.	.	15
CASSSTSGRAGSSYNEQFF	TGTGCCAGCAGTTCGACTAGCGGGAGGGCCGGAAGCTCCTACAATGAGCAGTTCTTC	TRBV27	TRBJ2-1	.	TRBD2	19
CASSLLGTSDEQYF	TGTGCCAGCAGCCTCCTCGGGACTAGCGACGAGCAGTACTTC	TRBV5-4	TRBJ2-7	few	TRBD2	14
CASSHPGDTPLSGNTIYF	TGTGCCAGCAGCCACCCCGGGGACACCCCTTTGTCTGGAAACACCATATATTTT	TRBV4-2	TRBJ1-3	.	.	18
CASSSPTSGGTYEQYF	TGTGCCAGCAGTTCCCCGACTAGCGGGGGAACCTACGAGCAGTACTTC	TRBV27	TRBJ2-7	.	TRBD2	16
CASNRGWEETQYF	TGTGCCAGCAACCGAGGTTGGGAAGAGACCCAGTACTTC	TRBV14	TRBJ2-5	once	.	13
CASSQEAGNEQYF	TGTGCCAGCAGCCAAGAGGCGGGGAACGAGCAGTACTTC	TRBV14	TRBJ2-7	.	.	13
CASRVRVPGRSTGELFF	TGTGCCAGCAGGGTTCGGGTTCCTGGGAGATCCACCGGGGAGCTGTTTTTT	TRBV28	TRBJ2-2	.	.	17
CASSYGGSGQPQHF	TGTGCCAGCAGTTATGGGGGGTCGGGCCAGCCCCAGCATTTT	TRBV27	TRBJ1-5	.	.	14
CASSLGGEGSGNTIYF	TGTGCCAGCAGCTTGGGGGGAGAGGGCTCTGGAAACACCATATATTTT	TRBV5-6	TRBJ1-3	.	.	16
CASSLEGAGPQHF	TGCGCCAGCAGCTTAGAAGGCGCAGGGCCCCAGCATTTT	TRBV5-1	TRBJ1-5	few	.	13
CASSPGGSGTDTQYF	TGTGCCAGCAGCCCCGGAGGGAGTGGCACAGATACGCAGTATTTT	TRBV7-3	TRBJ2-3	.	.	15
CASSVRTSGYYTGELFF	TGTGCCAGCAGCGTCCGGACTAGCGGGTACTACACCGGGGAGCTGTTTTTT	TRBV9	TRBJ2-2	.	TRBD2	17
CASSVVGGALYEQYF	TGTGCCAGCAGCGTAGTGGGGGGAGCCCTCTACGAGCAGTACTTC	TRBV9	TRBJ2-7	.	.	15
CAISETRGNQPQHF	TGTGCCATCAGTGAGACCCGGGGCAATCAGCCCCAGCATTTT	TRBV10-3	TRBJ1-5	.	.	14
CASRFLAGGGNEQFF	TGTGCCAGCAGGTTCCTAGCGGGAGGGGGAAATGAGCAGTTCTTC	TRBV6-6	TRBJ2-1	.	TRBD2	15
CASRELAGVGNEQFF	TGCGCCAGCAGAGAACTAGCGGGAGTTGGTAATGAGCAGTTCTTC	TRBV5-1	TRBJ2-1	.	TRBD2	15
CASSYESGELFF	TGTGCCAGCAGTTACGAGTCCGGGGAGCTGTTTTTT	TRBV6-6	TRBJ2-2	.	.	12
CASSQRNVRHTEAFF	TGCGCCAGCAGCCAACGGAACGTCAGGCATACTGAAGCTTTCTTT	TRBV4-3	TRBJ1-1	.	.	15
CASSLGGGVNEKLFF	TGTGCCAGCAGCTTGGGGGGGGGCGTGAATGAAAAACTGTTTTTT	TRBV7-6	TRBJ1-4	.	.	15
CASRVSGVSYNEQFF	TGTGCCAGCAGGGTTAGCGGGGTCTCCTACAATGAGCAGTTCTTC	TRBV5-5	TRBJ2-1	.	TRBD2	15
CASSLRTGGGNTEAFF	TGTGCCAGCAGCCTCCGGACAGGGGGTGGGAACACTGAAGCTTTCTTT	TRBV7-2	TRBJ1-1	.	TRBD1	16
CASSTTSYEQYF	TGTGCCAGCAGCACCACTAGCTACGAGCAGTACTTC	TRBV28	TRBJ2-7	once	.	12
CASSVDGLGYTF	TGTGCCAGCAGCGTAGATGGACTTGGCTACACCTTC	TRBV9	TRBJ1-2	once	.	12
CASSLVGLNTGELFF	TGCGCCAGCAGCTTGGTCGGACTTAACACCGGGGAGCTGTTTTTT	TRBV5-1	TRBJ2-2	.	.	15
CASSEASDDRGRSGNTIYF	TGTGCCAGCAGTGAAGCGTCGGACGACAGGGGACGCTCTGGAAACACCATATATTTT	TRBV2	TRBJ1-3	.	TRBD1	19
CASSRAGTTGTDTQYF	TGTGCCAGCAGCAGGGCCGGGACTACTGGCACAGATACGCAGTATTTT	TRBV14	TRBJ2-3	.	TRBD2	16
CLGPRLAGAEQYF	TGTTTGGGTCCCAGACTAGCGGGAGCCGAGCAGTACTTC	TRBV30	TRBJ2-7	.	TRBD2	13
CASSVQGWGNEQFF	TGTGCCAGCAGCGTACAGGGTTGGGGCAATGAGCAGTTCTTC	TRBV7-8	TRBJ2-1	.	.	14
CASSLFPTYGRVTGELFF	TGTGCCAGCAGCTTATTCCCCACGTACGGCCGGGTAACCGGGGAGCTGTTTTTT	TRBV7-9	TRBJ2-2	.	.	18
CASKGLGQGVDQPQHF	TGTGCCAGTAAAGGCCTCGGACAGGGGGTCGATCAGCCCCAGCATTTT	TRBV19	TRBJ1-5	once	TRBD1	16
CASSYQGSYEQYF	TGTGCCAGCAGTTACCAGGGATCCTACGAGCAGTACTTC	TRBV6-6	TRBJ2-7	.	.	13
CASGYATGPYEQYF	TGTGCTAGTGGTTACGCGACAGGGCCCTACGAGCAGTACTTC	TRBV12-5	TRBJ2-7	few	TRBD1	14
CAISEQGVDTGELFF	TGTGCCATCAGCGAACAGGGCGTTGACACCGGGGAGCTGTTTTTT	TRBV10-3	TRBJ2-2	.	.	15
CASSTGGIQETQYF	TGTGCCAGCTCCACCGGGGGGATCCAAGAGACCCAGTACTTC	TRBV18	TRBJ2-5	once	TRBD2	14
CASSVQGQDEKLFF	TGTGCCAGCAGCGTCCAGGGGCAGGATGAAAAACTGTTTTTT	TRBV9	TRBJ1-4	.	.	14
CASSQLAATGTEAFF	TGCGCCAGCAGCCAGTTGGCTGCGACAGGAACTGAAGCTTTCTTT	TRBV4-1	TRBJ1-1	.	.	15
CASNRLGQGALTNQYF	TGTGCCAGCAACCGTTTGGGGCAGGGGGCCCTCACGAATCAGTACTTC	TRBV7-9	TRBJ2-4	.	TRBD1	16
CASSIPRGDRNQPQHF	TGTGCCAGTAGTATCCCCAGGGGGGATCGCAATCAGCCCCAGCATTTT	TRBV19	TRBJ1-5	.	TRBD1	16
CASSDGGWGGVLDEQFF	TGTGCCAGCAGTGACGGAGGGTGGGGGGGTGTTTTGGATGAGCAGTTCTTC	TRBV6-1	TRBJ2-1	.	TRBD2	17
CASSPQGAQPQHF	TGTGCCAGCTCGCCACAGGGGGCTCAGCCCCAGCATTTT	TRBV18	TRBJ1-5	.	TRBD1	13
CASSLAGQGPNQPQHF	TGTGCCAGCAGCTTAGCGGGACAGGGACCCAATCAGCCCCAGCATTTT	TRBV7-9	TRBJ1-5	few	TRBD1	16
CASSEGTSSGTGELFF	TGTGCCAGCAGTGAAGGGACAAGCAGTGGGACCGGGGAGCTGTTTTTT	TRBV6-1	TRBJ2-2	.	.	16
CASSTPGFHEQFF	TGTGCCAGTAGTACCCCCGGTTTCCATGAGCAGTTCTTC	TRBV19	TRBJ2-1	once	.	13
CASSPGQNSNQPQHF	TGTGCCAGCAGTCCGGGACAAAATAGCAATCAGCCCCAGCATTTT	TRBV28	TRBJ1-5	.	.	15
CASSAQGPEAFF	TGTGCCAGCAGCGCACAGGGGCCTGAAGCTTTCTTT	TRBV9	TRBJ1-1	few	TRBD1	12
CASSPPGQGFGSNQPQHF	TGTGCCAGCTCACCTCCGGGACAGGGGTTTGGGAGCAATCAGCCCCAGCATTTT	TRBV18	TRBJ1-5	.	TRBD1	18